The sequence of this T cell receptor beta chain was determined in a study of brain T cells in children with intractable seizures. General study findings and limits: Pre- and post-surgery blood differed in depth, so pre-surgery absences may be undersampling.

With 3 bases removed from V and 9 bases from J, the gap between germline ends came to 15 bases. This CDR3 contains 14 residues. Germline V gives CDR1 ENHRY, CDR2 SYGVKD. At least one anti-epileptic drug was given before surgery. Turning to this clone: What it binds is not known.

Clones were read by immunoSEQ multiplex PCR, and TCRdb kept only the in-frame ones, dropping some. The data contain some 76,000 clones, around 93% of them singletons. The receptor comes from a boy younger than two with tuberous sclerosis and intractable seizures. This sample comprised peripheral blood, obtained at surgery. The chain combines TRBV10-3 with TRBJ2-1; D might be TRBD1 or TRBD2, each matching 6 bases. The CDR3 is CAISEGGIIGEQFF. The CDR3 coding sequence is TGTGCCATCAGTGAAGGGGGGATAATTGGTGAGCAGTTCTTC.